The entry that follows covers one TCR beta chain sequence. Its antigen is not identified. TCRdb fed the reads into MiXCR, producing one record per CDR3 protein. Among about a million distinct CDR3 sequences listed, approximately 31% were seen once. The record originates from a study of T cell repertoires in cytomegalovirus infection. Across the whole study: Both recently identified HLA-C-restricted and well-studied HLA-B-restricted CMV epitopes were used in the study. Both a matching HLA type and CMV infection were indicated by public TCR beta signatures. Study-level results: Cumulative public TCR beta family frequency identified carriers of CMV plus the relevant HLA.

CDR3 size: 16 residues. V was shortened by 0 bases and J by 0 bases, with 8 bases between the two germline ends. The germline gives CDR1 LNHNV, CDR2 YYDKDF (reference sequence). Sequences were derived from cultured CD8+ T cells from PBMCs, sampled from culture after CMV antigen stimulation. The chain uses TRBV15 and TRBJ2-2; D may correspond to TRBD1 or TRBD2 (5 bases each). The receptor was derived from a human donor in good health (CMV status not recorded). Some clones in this sample may be carry-over from other donors' samples. CDR3 in DNA: TGTGCCACCAGCAGAGATGGGACGGCGAACACCGGGGAGCTGTTTTTT. Translation gives CATSRDGTANTGELFF.